This entry features one T cell receptor (beta chain) sequence. This table comes from immunoSEQ multiplex PCR, and its TCRdb copy is limited to in-frame clones, with some not included. The profile shows around 270,000 clones, over 75% of them singletons. The germline V gene encodes CDR1 SEHNR and CDR2 FQNEAQ (reference sequence). The CDR3 covers 14 residues. With 5 bases removed from V and 3 bases from J, the gap between germline ends came to 13 bases. This entry is derived from a study of blood T cell repertoires in COVID-19. The sample consisted of PBMCs or T cells enriched from blood (not recorded which). This TCR derives from a woman between 40 and 50 years old who had been exposed to COVID-19. V gene TRBV7-9 combines with J gene TRBJ1-1, with D tentatively TRBD1 (5 bases). The CDR3 reads CASSPGSGDTEAFF. As DNA, the CDR3 is TGTGCCAGCAGCCCTGGATCGGGGGACACTGAAGCTTTCTTT.